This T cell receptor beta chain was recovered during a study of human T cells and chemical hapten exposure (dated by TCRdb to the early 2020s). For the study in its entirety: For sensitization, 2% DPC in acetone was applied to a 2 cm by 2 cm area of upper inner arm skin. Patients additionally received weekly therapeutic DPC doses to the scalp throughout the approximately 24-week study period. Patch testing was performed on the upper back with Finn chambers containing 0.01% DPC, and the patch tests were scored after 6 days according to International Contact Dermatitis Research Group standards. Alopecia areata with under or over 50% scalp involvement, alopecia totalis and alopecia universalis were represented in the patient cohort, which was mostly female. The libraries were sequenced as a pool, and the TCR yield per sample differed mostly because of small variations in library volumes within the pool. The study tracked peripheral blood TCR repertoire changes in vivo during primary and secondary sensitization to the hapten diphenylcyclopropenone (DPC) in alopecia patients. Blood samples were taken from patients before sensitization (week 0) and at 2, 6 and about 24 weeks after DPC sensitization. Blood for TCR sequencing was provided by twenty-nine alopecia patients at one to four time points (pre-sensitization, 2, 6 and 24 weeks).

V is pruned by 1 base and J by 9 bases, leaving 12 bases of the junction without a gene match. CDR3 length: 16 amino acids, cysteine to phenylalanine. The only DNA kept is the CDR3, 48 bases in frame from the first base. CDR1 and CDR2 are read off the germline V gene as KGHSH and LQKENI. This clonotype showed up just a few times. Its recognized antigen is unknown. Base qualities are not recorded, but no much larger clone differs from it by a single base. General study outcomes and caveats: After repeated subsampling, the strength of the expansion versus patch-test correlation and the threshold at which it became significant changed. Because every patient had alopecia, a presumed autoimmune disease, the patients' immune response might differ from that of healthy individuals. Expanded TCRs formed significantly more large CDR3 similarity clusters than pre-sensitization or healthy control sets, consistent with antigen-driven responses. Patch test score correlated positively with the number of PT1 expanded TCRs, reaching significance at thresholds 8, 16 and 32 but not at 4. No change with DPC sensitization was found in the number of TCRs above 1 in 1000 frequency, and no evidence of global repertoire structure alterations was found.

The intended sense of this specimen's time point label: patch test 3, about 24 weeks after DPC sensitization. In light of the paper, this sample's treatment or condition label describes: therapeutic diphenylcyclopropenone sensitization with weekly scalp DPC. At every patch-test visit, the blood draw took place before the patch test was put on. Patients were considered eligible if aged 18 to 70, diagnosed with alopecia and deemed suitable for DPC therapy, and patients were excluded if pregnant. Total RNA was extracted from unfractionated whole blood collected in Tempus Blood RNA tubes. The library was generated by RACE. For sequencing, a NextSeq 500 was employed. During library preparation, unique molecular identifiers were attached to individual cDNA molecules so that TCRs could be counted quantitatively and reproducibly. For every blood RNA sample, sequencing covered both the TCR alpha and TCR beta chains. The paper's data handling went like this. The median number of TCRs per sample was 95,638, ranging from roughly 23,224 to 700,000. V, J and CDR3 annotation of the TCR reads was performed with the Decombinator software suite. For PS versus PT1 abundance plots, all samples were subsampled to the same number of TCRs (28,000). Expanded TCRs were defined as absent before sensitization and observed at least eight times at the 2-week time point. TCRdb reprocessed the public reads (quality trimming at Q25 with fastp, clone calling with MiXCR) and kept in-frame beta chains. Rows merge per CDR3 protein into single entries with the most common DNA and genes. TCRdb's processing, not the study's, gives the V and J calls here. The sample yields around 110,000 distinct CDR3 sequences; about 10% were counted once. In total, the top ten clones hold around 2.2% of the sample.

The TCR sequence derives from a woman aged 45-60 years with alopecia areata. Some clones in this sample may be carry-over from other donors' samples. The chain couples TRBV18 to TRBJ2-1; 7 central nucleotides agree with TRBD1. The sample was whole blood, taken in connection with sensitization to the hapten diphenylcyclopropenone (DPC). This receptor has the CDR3 CASSPQGASSHSEQFF. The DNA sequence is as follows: TGTGCCAGCTCACCACAGGGGGCGAGTTCTCATAGTGAGCAGTTCTTC. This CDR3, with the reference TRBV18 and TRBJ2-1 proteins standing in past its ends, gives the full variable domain NAGVMQNPRHLVRRRGQEARLRCSPMKGHSHVYWYRQLPEEGLKFMVYLQKENIIDESGMPKERFSAEFPKEGPSILRIQQVVRGDSAAYFCASSPQGASSHSEQFFGPGTRLTVL.